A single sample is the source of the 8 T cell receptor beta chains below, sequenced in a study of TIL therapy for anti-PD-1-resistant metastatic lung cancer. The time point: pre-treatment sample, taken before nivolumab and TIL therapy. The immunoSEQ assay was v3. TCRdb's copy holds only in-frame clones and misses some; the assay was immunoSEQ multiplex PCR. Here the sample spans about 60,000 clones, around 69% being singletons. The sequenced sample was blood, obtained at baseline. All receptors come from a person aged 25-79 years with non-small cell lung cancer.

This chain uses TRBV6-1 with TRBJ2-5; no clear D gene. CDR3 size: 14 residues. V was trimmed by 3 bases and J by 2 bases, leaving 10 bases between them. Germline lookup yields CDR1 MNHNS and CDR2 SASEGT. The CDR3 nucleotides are TGTGCCAGCAGTGATTTGACCATTCAAGAGACCCAGTACTTC. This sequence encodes CASSDLTIQETQYF.

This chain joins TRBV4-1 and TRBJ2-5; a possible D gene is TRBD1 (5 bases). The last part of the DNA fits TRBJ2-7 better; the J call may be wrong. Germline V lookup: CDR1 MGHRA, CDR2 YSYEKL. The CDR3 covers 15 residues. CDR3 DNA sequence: TGCGCCAGCAGCCGGGCACAACAGGAATACTACGAGCAGTACTTC. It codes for CASSRAQQEYYEQYF.

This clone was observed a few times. CDR3 sequence: CASGSHRVRNEQYF. As DNA, the CDR3 is TGCGCCAGCGGGTCCCACAGGGTCAGAAACGAGCAGTACTTC. The rearrangement uses TRBV5-1 and TRBJ2-7; D possibly corresponds to TRBD1 (6 bases). From germline, CDR1 is SGHRS and CDR2 YFSETQ. The CDR3 extends over 14 amino acids. V gave up 7 bases and J gave up 5 bases, with 19 bases separating them. Full variable domain (outside the CDR3, taken from reference TRBV5-1 and TRBJ2-7): KAGVTQTPRYLIKTRGQQVTLSCSPISGHRSVSWYQQTPGQGLQFLFEYFSETQRNKGNFPGRFSGRQFSNSRSEMNVSTLELGDSALYLCASGSHRVRNEQYFGPGTRLTVT.

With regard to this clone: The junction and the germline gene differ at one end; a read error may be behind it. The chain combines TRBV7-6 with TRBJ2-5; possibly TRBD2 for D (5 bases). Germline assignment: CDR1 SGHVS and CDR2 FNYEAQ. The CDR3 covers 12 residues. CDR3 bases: TGTGCCAGCAGCGTAGCGAGAGAGACCCAGTACTTC. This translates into CASSVARETQYF.

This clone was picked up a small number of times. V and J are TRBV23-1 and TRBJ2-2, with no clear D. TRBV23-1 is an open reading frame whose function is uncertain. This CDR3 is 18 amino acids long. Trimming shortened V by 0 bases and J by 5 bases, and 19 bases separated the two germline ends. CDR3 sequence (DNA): TGCGCCAGCAGTCAATCGCTGGGTTGGATTCTAGGAACCGGGGAGCTGTTTTTT. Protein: CASSQSLGWILGTGELFF.

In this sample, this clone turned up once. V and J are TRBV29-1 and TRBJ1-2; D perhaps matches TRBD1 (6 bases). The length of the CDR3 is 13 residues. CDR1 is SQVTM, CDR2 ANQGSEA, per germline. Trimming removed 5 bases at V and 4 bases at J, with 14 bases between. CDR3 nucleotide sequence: TGCAGCGTTTTCGGGGGAGGGGGCTATGGCTACACCTTC. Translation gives CSVFGGGGYGYTF.

The CDR3 DNA is TGCAGTGCCGGCAGGGCTACTGAAGCTTTCTTT. It is translated as CSAGRATEAFF. The chain uses TRBV20-1 and TRBJ1-1, with D perhaps matching TRBD1 (5 bases). The CDR3 spans 11 residues. The germline V gene has CDR1 DFQATT and CDR2 SNEGSKA (reference sequence). Trimming cost V 6 bases and J 5 bases, with 10 bases left between them.

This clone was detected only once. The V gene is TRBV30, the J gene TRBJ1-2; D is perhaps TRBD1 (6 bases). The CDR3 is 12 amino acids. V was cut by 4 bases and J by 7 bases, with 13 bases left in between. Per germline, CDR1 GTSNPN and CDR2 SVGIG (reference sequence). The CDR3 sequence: CAWKGGASGYTF. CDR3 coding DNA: TGTGCCTGGAAGGGGGGCGCTTCTGGCTACACCTTC.